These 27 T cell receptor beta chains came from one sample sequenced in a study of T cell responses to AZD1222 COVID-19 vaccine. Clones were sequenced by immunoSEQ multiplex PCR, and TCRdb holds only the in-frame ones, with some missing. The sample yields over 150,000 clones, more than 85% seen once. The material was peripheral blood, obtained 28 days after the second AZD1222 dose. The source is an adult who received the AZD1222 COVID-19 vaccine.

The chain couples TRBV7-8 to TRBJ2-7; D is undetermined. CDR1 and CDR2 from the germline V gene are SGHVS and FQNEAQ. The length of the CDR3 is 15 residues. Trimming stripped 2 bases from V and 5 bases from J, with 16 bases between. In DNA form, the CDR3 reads TGTGCCAGCAGCTTATTAACCCAAGCCGGTCACGAGCAGTACTTC. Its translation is CASSLLTQAGHEQYF.

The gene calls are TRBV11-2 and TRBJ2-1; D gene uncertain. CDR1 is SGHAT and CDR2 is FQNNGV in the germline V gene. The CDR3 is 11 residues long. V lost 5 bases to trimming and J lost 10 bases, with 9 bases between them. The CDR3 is CASSPYGEQFF. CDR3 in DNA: TGTGCCAGCAGCCCCTATGGGGAGCAGTTCTTC.

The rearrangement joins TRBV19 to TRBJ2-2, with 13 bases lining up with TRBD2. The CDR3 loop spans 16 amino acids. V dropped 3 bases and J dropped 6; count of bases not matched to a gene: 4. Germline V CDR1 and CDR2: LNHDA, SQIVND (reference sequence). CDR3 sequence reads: CASSIWTSGSPGELFF. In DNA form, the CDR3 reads TGTGCCAGTAGTATCTGGACTAGCGGGAGTCCCGGGGAGCTGTTTTTT.

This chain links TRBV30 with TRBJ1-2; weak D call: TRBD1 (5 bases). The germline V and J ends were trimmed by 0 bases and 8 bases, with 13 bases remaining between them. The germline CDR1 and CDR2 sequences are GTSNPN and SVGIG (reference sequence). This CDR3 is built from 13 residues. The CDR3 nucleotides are TGTGCCTGGAGTGTGGATGGGGCTGAGGGCTACACCTTC. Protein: CAWSVDGAEGYTF.

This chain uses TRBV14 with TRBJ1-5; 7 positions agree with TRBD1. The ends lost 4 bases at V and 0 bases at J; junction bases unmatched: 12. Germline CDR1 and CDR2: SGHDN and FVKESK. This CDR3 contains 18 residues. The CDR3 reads CASSLDFRTGVSNQPQHF. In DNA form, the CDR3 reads TGTGCCAGCAGCCTCGACTTTCGGACAGGAGTTAGCAATCAGCCCCAGCATTTT.

The CDR3 coding sequence is TGTGCCAGCAGCGAGACCTCGAACACTGAAGCTTTCTTT. Residues: CASSETSNTEAFF. The V call is TRBV5-5, the J call TRBJ1-1; no firm D call. Germline V gene sequence: CDR1 SGHKS, CDR2 YYEKEE (reference sequence). V lost 4 bases, J lost 1 base, and 8 bases lay in between. The CDR3 is 13 residues long.

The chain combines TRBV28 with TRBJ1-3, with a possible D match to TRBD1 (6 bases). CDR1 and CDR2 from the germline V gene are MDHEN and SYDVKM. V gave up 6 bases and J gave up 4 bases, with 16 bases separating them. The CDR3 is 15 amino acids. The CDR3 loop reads CASSPPQGIGNTIYF. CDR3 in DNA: TGTGCCAGCAGCCCCCCGCAGGGGATCGGAAACACCATATATTTT.

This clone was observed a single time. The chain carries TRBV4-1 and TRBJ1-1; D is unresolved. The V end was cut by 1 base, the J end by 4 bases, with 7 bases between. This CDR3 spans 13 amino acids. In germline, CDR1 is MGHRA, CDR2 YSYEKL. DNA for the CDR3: TGCGCCAGCAGCCAAGTCGTGATCACTGAAGCTTTCTTT. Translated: CASSQVVITEAFF.

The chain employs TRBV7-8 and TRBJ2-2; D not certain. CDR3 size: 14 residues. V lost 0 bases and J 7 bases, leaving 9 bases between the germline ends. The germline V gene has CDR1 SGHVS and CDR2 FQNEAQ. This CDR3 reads CASSLAWVVGELFF. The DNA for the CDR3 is TGTGCCAGCAGCTTAGCATGGGTTGTCGGGGAGCTGTTTTTT.

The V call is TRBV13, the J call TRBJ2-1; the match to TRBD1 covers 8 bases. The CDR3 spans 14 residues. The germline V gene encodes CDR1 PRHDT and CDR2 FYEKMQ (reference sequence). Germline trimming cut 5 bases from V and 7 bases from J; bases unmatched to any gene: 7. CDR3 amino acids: CASSQRTGRNEQFF. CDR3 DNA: TGTGCCAGCAGCCAACGGACAGGGAGGAATGAGCAGTTCTTC.

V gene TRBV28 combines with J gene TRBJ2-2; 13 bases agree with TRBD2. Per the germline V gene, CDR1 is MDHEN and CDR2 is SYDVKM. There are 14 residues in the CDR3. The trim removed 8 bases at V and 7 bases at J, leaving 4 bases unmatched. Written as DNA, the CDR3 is TGTGCCAGCCGGACTAGCGGGAGTTTCGGGGAGCTGTTTTTT. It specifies CASRTSGSFGELFF.

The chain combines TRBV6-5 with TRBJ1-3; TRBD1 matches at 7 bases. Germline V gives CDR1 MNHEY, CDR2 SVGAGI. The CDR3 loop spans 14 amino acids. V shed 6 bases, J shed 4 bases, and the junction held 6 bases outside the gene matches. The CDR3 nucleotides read TGTGCCAGCAGGAAGACAGGGAAAGGAAACACCATATATTTT. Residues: CASRKTGKGNTIYF.

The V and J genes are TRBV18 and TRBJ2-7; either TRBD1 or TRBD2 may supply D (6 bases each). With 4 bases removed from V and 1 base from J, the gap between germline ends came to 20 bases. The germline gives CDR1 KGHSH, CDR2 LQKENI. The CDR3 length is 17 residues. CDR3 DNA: TGTGCCAGCTCACAGATCGGGGGCCAAGGAAGATCCTACGAGCAGTACTTC. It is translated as CASSQIGGQGRSYEQYF.

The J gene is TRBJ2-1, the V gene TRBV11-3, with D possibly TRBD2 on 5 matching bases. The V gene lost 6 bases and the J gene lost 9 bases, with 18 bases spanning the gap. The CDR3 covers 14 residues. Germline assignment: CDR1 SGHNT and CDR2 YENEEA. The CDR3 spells CASSYRLHGSEQFF. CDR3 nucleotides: TGTGCCAGCAGTTATAGACTACACGGTAGTGAGCAGTTCTTC.

In DNA form, the CDR3 reads TGTGCCAGCAGTTTTGCGGGACTGACTGTGAATACGCAGTATTTT. It specifies CASSFAGLTVNTQYF. The gene calls are TRBV28 and TRBJ2-3, with D possibly being TRBD2 (6 bases). Trimming took 3 bases from V and 7 from J, leaving 17 bases between them. The germline CDR1 and CDR2 sequences are MDHEN and SYDVKM. The CDR3 totals 15 residues.

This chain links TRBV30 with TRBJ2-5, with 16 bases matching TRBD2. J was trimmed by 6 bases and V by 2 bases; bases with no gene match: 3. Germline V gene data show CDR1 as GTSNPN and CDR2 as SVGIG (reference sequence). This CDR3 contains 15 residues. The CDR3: CAWSSGLAGGKTQYF. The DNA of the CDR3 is TGTGCCTGGAGTTCGGGACTAGCGGGAGGGAAGACCCAGTACTTC.

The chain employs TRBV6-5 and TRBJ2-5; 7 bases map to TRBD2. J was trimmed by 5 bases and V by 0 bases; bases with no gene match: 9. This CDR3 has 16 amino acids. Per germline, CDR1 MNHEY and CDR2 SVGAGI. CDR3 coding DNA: TGTGCCAGCAGTTACTCGCCGACGGGAGGCGGGGAGACCCAGTACTTC. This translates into CASSYSPTGGGETQYF.

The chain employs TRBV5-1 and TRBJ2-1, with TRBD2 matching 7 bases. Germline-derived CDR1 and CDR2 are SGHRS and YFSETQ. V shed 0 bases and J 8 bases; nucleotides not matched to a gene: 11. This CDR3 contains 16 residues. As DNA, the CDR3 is TGCGCCAGCAGCTTGGAGGGGAGGGCCACCTATGATGAGCAGTTCTTC. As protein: CASSLEGRATYDEQFF.

The CDR3 loop reads CASSVTSGSAYEQYF. The CDR3 coding sequence is TGTGCCAGCAGCGTGACTAGCGGGAGTGCCTACGAGCAGTACTTC. This chain links TRBV7-2 with TRBJ2-7; TRBD2 aligns across 12 bases. Germline loops: CDR1 SGHTA, CDR2 FQGNSA. The CDR3 loop spans 15 amino acids. The trim removed 5 bases at V and 2 bases at J, leaving 4 bases unmatched.

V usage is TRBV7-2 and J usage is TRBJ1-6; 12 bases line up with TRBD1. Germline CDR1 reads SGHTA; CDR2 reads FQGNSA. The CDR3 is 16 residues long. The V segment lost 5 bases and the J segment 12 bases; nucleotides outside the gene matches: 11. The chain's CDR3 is CASSSRTGTGGLPLHF. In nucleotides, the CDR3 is TGTGCCAGCAGCAGCCGAACCGGGACAGGGGGCTTACCCCTCCACTTT. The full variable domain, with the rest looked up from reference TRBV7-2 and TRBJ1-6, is GAGVSQSPSNKVTEKGKDVELRCDPISGHTALYWYRQSLGQGLEFLIYFQGNSAPDKSGLPSDRFSAERTGGSVSTLTIQRTQQEDSAVYLCASSSRTGTGGLPLHFGNGTRLTVT.

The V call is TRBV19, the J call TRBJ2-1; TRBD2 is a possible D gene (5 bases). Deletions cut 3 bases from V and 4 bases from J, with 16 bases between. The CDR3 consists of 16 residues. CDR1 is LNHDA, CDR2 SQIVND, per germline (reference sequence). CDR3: CASSMSLQAAYNEQFF. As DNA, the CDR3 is TGTGCCAGTAGTATGAGCCTCCAAGCGGCGTACAATGAGCAGTTCTTC.

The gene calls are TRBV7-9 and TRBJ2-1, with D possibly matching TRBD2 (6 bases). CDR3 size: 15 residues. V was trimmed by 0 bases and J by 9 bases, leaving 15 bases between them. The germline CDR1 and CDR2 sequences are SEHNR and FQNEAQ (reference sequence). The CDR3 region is CASSLAGGRRGEQFF. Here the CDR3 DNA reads TGTGCCAGCAGCTTAGCGGGAGGAAGGAGGGGTGAGCAGTTCTTC.

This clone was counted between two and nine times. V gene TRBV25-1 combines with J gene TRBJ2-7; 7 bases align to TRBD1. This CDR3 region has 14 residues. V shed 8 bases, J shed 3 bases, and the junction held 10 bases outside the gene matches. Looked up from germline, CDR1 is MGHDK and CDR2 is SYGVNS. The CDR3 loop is CASQRQGPYYEQYF. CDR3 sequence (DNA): TGTGCCAGCCAAAGACAGGGCCCCTACTACGAGCAGTACTTC.

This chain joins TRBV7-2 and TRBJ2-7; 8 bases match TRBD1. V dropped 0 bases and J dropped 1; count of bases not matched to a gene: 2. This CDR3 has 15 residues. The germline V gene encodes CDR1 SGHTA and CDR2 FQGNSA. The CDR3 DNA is TGTGCCAGCAGCTTAGCGACAGGGGAATCCTACGAGCAGTACTTC. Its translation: CASSLATGESYEQYF.

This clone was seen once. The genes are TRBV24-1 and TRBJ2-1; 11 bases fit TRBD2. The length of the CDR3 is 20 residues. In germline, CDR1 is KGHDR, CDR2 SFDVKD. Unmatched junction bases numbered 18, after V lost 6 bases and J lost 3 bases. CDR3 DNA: TGTGCCACCAGTACCAGGGGTAGTGGGGAGGGGACTAGCGGCTACAATGAGCAGTTCTTC. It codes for CATSTRGSGEGTSGYNEQFF.

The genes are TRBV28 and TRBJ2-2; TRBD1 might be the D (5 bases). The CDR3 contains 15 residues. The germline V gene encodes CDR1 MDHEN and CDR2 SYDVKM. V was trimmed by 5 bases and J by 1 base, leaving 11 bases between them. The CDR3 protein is CASSRGYMNTGELFF. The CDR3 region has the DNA TGTGCCAGCAGTAGGGGTTATATGAACACCGGGGAGCTGTTTTTT.

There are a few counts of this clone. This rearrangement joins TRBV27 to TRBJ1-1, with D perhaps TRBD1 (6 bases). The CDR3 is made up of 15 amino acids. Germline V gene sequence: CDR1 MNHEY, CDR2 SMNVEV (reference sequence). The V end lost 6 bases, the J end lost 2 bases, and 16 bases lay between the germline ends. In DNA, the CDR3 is TGTGCCAGCAGCACTAACAGGGATTACAACACTGAAGCTTTCTTT. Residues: CASSTNRDYNTEAFF.